These 28 T cell receptor beta chains came from one sample sequenced in a study of blood T cells in healthy people across ages. Using a J-beta primer mix together with a sample-barcoded 5' primer, a second PCR was run for about 6 to 11 cycles. TCRdb passed the 5' RACE reads through MiXCR, listing each CDR3 protein once. The sample has 750,000 to 950,000 distinct CDR3 sequences, under 30% seen once; the top ten hold about 2.9%. The data also belong to a second study, concerning T cells of mothers and their children.

Sequenced material: blood. All receptors come from a boy aged 5 to 17 in good health.

The chain carries TRBV5-1 and TRBJ1-4; D call uncertain. CDR1 is SGHRS and CDR2 is YFSETQ in the germline V gene. V gave up 1 base and J gave up 6 bases, with 10 bases separating them. This CDR3 contains 14 residues. CDR3 bases: TGCGCCAGCAGCTTGAAAGGGTCGGATGAAAAACTGTTTTTT. Amino acids: CASSLKGSDEKLFF.

A few counts support this clonotype. At one of its ends the junction is not consistent with the germline gene, which may arise from a read error. The chain uses TRBV10-3 and TRBJ2-5; TRBD1 might be the D (8 bases). The germline V gene has CDR1 ENHRY and CDR2 SYGVKD. The length of the CDR3 is 15 residues. The CDR3 reads CAISAGGTGRPEQHF. CDR3 nucleotide sequence: TGTGCCATCAGTGCCGGGGGGACAGGCCGCCCGGAGCAGCACTTC.

The V call is TRBV25-1, the J call TRBJ1-4; D is perhaps TRBD1 (5 bases). V was clipped by 6 bases and J by 3 bases, with 14 bases between them. Germline V lookup: CDR1 MGHDK, CDR2 SYGVNS. The CDR3 is 15 residues long. The CDR3: CASSRTSGPNEKLFF. CDR3 in DNA: TGTGCCAGCAGCCGTACTTCAGGGCCTAATGAAAAACTGTTTTTT. The full variable domain, completed using reference TRBV25-1 and TRBJ1-4, is EADIYQTPRYLVIGTGKKITLECSQTMGHDKMYWYQQDPGMELHLIHYSYGVNSTEKGDLSSESTVSRIRTEHFPLTLESARPSHTSQYLCASSRTSGPNEKLFFGSGTQLSVL.

This clonotype turned up a few times. J is TRBJ2-5 and V is TRBV7-3; 8 bases are a match to TRBD2. CDR1 is SGHTA and CDR2 is FQGTGA in the germline V gene. The CDR3 has 15 amino acids. The V and J ends lost 2 bases and 0 bases, in that order; junction bases with no gene match: 2. The CDR3 loop is CASSLGGGHQETQYF. CDR3 nucleotides: TGTGCCAGCAGCTTAGGCGGGGGGCACCAAGAGACCCAGTACTTC. Variable domain in full (rest from reference TRBV7-3 and TRBJ2-5): GAGVSQTPSNKVTEKGKYVELRCDPISGHTALYWYRQSLGQGPEFLIYFQGTGAADDSGLPNDRFFAVRPEGSVSTLKIQRTERGDSAVYLCASSLGGGHQETQYFGPGTRLLVL.

The chain joins TRBV12-3 or TRBV12-4 to TRBJ1-5; D call uncertain. Trimming took off 3 bases at V and 3 bases at J, with 9 bases between the two ends. The length of the CDR3 is 14 residues. CDR3 loop: CASSLMRDNQPQHF. The CDR3 nucleotides read TGTGCCAGCAGTTTGATGCGGGACAATCAGCCCCAGCATTTT.

This clonotype has at least ten counts. The chain is built from TRBV12-3 or TRBV12-4 and TRBJ2-5; tentative D call: TRBD1 (6 bases). The CDR3 extends over 13 amino acids. The V and J ends lost 7 bases and 2 bases respectively, with 11 bases between them. CDR3 in amino acids: CASTPGEQETQYF. For the CDR3, the DNA is TGTGCCAGCACCCCAGGGGAACAAGAGACCCAGTACTTC.

The rearrangement links TRBV24-1 to TRBJ2-3; D may be TRBD1 (6 bases). The V gene's germline CDR1 is KGHDR and CDR2 SFDVKD. CDR3 size: 12 residues. The V and J ends lost 4 bases and 11 bases respectively, with 12 bases between them. CDR3 in DNA: TGTGCCACCAGTGAGTCAGGGGTAATGCAGTATTTT. Amino acid sequence: CATSESGVMQYF.

The chain carries TRBV29-1 and TRBJ2-2; D remains unclear. The CDR3 sequence is 12 residues long. V lost 3 bases, J lost 5 bases, and 7 bases lay in between. In germline, CDR1 is SQVTM, CDR2 ANQGSEA. The CDR3 DNA reads as TGCAGCGTTGAGAAGGCTACCGGGGAGCTGTTTTTT. Translated: CSVEKATGELFF.

This clonotype was counted between two and nine times. This rearrangement joins TRBV7-9 to TRBJ2-5, with D perhaps assigned TRBD1 or TRBD2 (5 bases each). The J call may be faulty, since TRBJ2-7 better matches the DNA end. Germline CDR1 SEHNR, CDR2 FQNEAQ (reference sequence). This CDR3 has 16 residues. The CDR3 loop is CASSLWFGASSYEQYF. For the CDR3, the DNA is TGTGCCAGCAGCTTATGGTTCGGGGCGAGCTCCTACGAGCAGTACTTC.

The rearrangement uses TRBV5-1 and TRBJ1-6; a possible D gene is TRBD1 (5 bases). Trimming took 2 bases from V and 7 from J, leaving 16 bases between them. CDR1 and CDR2 from the germline V gene are SGHRS and YFSETQ. The CDR3 consists of 16 residues. The chain's CDR3 is CASSFGAPPGNSPLHF. The DNA for the CDR3 is TGCGCCAGCAGCTTTGGGGCCCCCCCCGGGAATTCACCCCTCCACTTT. The full variable domain, its missing parts supplied by reference TRBV5-1 and TRBJ1-6, is KAGVTQTPRYLIKTRGQQVTLSCSPISGHRSVSWYQQTPGQGLQFLFEYFSETQRNKGNFPGRFSGRQFSNSRSEMNVSTLELGDSALYLCASSFGAPPGNSPLHFGNGTRLTVT.

The V and J genes are TRBV7-9 and TRBJ1-1; unclear D gene. Germline CDR1 is SEHNR and CDR2 is FQNEAQ (reference sequence). With 5 bases removed from V and 6 bases from J, the gap between germline ends came to 19 bases. This CDR3 region has 15 residues. The chain's CDR3 is CASSPAAALGSEAFF. The CDR3 bases are TGTGCCAGCAGCCCGGCGGCGGCACTAGGGTCTGAAGCTTTCTTT.

This clonotype showed up just a few times. The chain couples TRBV10-3 to TRBJ1-2; 8 nucleotides align to TRBD1. The CDR3 has 13 amino acids. With V trimmed by 3 bases and J by 10 bases, 7 bases remained unmatched. The germline CDR1 and CDR2 sequences are ENHRY and SYGVKD. For the CDR3, the DNA is TGTGCCATCAGTGACCTCGGGACAGGCTACTACACCTTC. Its protein product is CAISDLGTGYYTF.

This clonotype appeared a few times. The chain has TRBV5-5 and TRBJ2-4; no firm D call. The V end was cut by 0 bases, the J end by 5 bases, with 9 bases between. The CDR3 contains 14 residues. CDR1 SGHKS and CDR2 YYEKEE come from the germline V gene (reference sequence). CDR3 nucleotide sequence: TGTGCCAGCAGCTTGGCACCCCGGGAAAACATTCAGTACTTC. Translation gives CASSLAPRENIQYF.

V usage is TRBV7-9 and J usage is TRBJ1-1; D ambiguous. The CDR3 extends over 15 amino acids. Trimming removed 3 bases from V and 0 bases from J, with 11 bases in between. Germline V gene data show CDR1 as SEHNR and CDR2 as FQNEAQ (reference sequence). The CDR3 protein is CASSFSTSMNTEAFF. The DNA for the CDR3 is TGTGCCAGCAGCTTTTCAACCAGCATGAACACTGAAGCTTTCTTT.

This clonotype has just a few counts. CDR3 sequence reads: CASTLRGSGLKQETQYF. CDR3 coding DNA: TGTGCCAGCACCCTTCGCGGCAGCGGGCTTAAACAAGAGACCCAGTACTTC. The chain has TRBV27 and TRBJ2-5; TRBD2 might be the D (6 bases). The CDR3 loop spans 17 amino acids. Per germline, CDR1 MNHEY and CDR2 SMNVEV (reference sequence). Trimming stripped 7 bases from V and 2 bases from J, with 23 bases between.

The chain has TRBV20-1 and TRBJ2-7; 8 bases are a match to TRBD1. V lost 6 bases to trimming and J lost 9 bases; unmatched junction nucleotides: 7. Germline CDR1 reads DFQATT; CDR2 reads SNEGSKA (reference sequence). This CDR3 has 11 residues. CDR3 sequence reads: CSAKDRDSQYF. The CDR3 DNA sequence: TGCAGTGCCAAGGACAGGGACTCGCAGTACTTC.

This clonotype was detected only a few times. The chain uses TRBV7-2 and TRBJ2-1, with 10 bases fitting TRBD2. V lost 5 bases, J lost 13 bases, and 5 bases stayed unmatched. CDR1 and CDR2 from the germline V gene are SGHTA and FQGNSA. The CDR3 totals 12 residues. The CDR3 here is CASSLLAGVQFF. The CDR3 region has the DNA TGTGCCAGCAGCCTCCTAGCGGGGGTCCAGTTCTTC.

CDR3 residues: CASSFSQGDGYGYTF. The CDR3 DNA reads TGTGCCAGCAGCTTCTCTCAGGGAGACGGCTATGGCTACACCTTC. This sequence joins TRBV5-6 and TRBJ1-2, with D tentatively TRBD1 (5 bases). CDR3 length equals 15 residues. Germline assignment: CDR1 SGHDT and CDR2 YYEEEE. With 2 bases removed from V and 4 bases from J, the gap between germline ends came to 15 bases.

J is TRBJ2-2 and V is TRBV29-1; TRBD1 is a possible D gene (6 bases). Germline loops: CDR1 SQVTM, CDR2 ANQGSEA. V lost 3 bases to trimming and J lost 0 bases, with 8 bases between them. The CDR3 runs 14 residues. The DNA for the CDR3 is TGCAGCGTTGAGACAGGCTCGAACACCGGGGAGCTGTTTTTT. Translation: CSVETGSNTGELFF.

Regarding this clonotype: The junction and the germline gene differ at one end; a read error may be behind it. The chain recombines TRBV28 with TRBJ2-3; tentative D call: TRBD1 (6 bases). This CDR3 spans 15 amino acids. Germline V gene sequence: CDR1 MDHEN, CDR2 SYDVKM. CDR3 amino acids: CASSSSGHLGDTRYF. The CDR3 coding sequence is TGTGCCAGCAGTTCCTCGGGACATCTTGGAGATACGCGGTATTTT.

This clonotype was picked up a small number of times. J is TRBJ2-5 and V is TRBV7-9; a possible D gene is TRBD1 (6 bases). The assigned J gene may be wrong: the sequence end matches TRBJ2-7 better. CDR3 length: 12 residues. Germline CDR1 SEHNR, CDR2 FQNEAQ (reference sequence). CDR3 amino acids: CASSTTGLEQYF. The DNA for the CDR3 is TGTGCCAGCAGCACTACAGGGCTCGAGCAGTACTTC.

This clonotype was seen ten or more times. The rearrangement joins TRBV7-9 to TRBJ2-1; 14 bases agree with TRBD2. This CDR3 contains 22 residues. Germline CDR1 and CDR2: SEHNR and FQNEAQ (reference sequence). V shed 4 bases and J 0 bases; nucleotides not matched to a gene: 17. CDR3: CASSSNRGTSGGRPSSYNEQFF. In DNA, the CDR3 is TGTGCCAGCAGCTCAAACCGCGGGACTAGCGGGGGCCGACCCTCCTCCTACAATGAGCAGTTCTTC.

There are a few counts of this clonotype. J is TRBJ1-1 and V is TRBV12-3 or TRBV12-4, with unresolved D. V was trimmed by 2 bases and J by 0 bases, leaving 10 bases between them. The CDR3 sequence is 15 residues long. The CDR3 region has the DNA TGTGCCAGCAGTTTAAGGAGGGCCTTGAACACTGAAGCTTTCTTT. Translated, it gives CASSLRRALNTEAFF.

The gene calls are TRBV19 and TRBJ2-5, with 8 nucleotides matching TRBD2. The CDR3 is 14 amino acids. With V trimmed by 7 bases and J by 5 bases, 9 bases remained unmatched. Germline-derived CDR1 and CDR2 are LNHDA and SQIVND (reference sequence). CDR3 residues: CASKTGGHSETQYF. For the CDR3, the DNA is TGTGCCAGTAAAACGGGGGGGCATTCGGAGACCCAGTACTTC.

This rearrangement joins TRBV6-1 to TRBJ1-4, with D maybe TRBD1 (5 bases). There are 13 residues in the CDR3. CDR1 MNHNS and CDR2 SASEGT come from the germline V gene. Trimming shortened V by 6 bases and J by 5 bases, and 10 bases separated the two germline ends. The CDR3 protein is CASSGTPNEKLFF. Here the CDR3 DNA reads TGTGCCAGCAGCGGGACGCCGAATGAAAAACTGTTTTTT.

The rearrangement links TRBV7-9 to TRBJ2-1; 11 nucleotides line up with TRBD2. Germline trimming cut 3 bases from V and 8 bases from J; bases unmatched to any gene: 15. The CDR3 totals 18 residues. Germline loops: CDR1 SEHNR, CDR2 FQNEAQ (reference sequence). CDR3 in amino acids: CASSFYRTSGPNWYEQFF. The CDR3 DNA follows: TGTGCCAGCAGCTTTTACCGGACTAGCGGGCCAAATTGGTATGAGCAGTTCTTC.

The rearrangement links TRBV12-3 or TRBV12-4 to TRBJ1-4, with D uncertain. This CDR3 spans 12 amino acids. With 3 bases removed from V and 6 bases from J, the gap between germline ends came to 5 bases. The CDR3 reads CASSFPHEKLFF. The CDR3 DNA is TGTGCCAGCAGTTTTCCCCATGAAAAACTGTTTTTT.

This clonotype was counted a few times. The chain carries TRBV2 and TRBJ1-2; 9 bases are shared with TRBD1. CDR3 length: 14 amino acids. V shed 7 bases, J shed 4 bases, and the junction held 7 bases outside the gene matches. Per the germline V gene, CDR1 is SNHLY and CDR2 is FYNNEI. CDR3 sequence reads: CASTWDRDSYGYTF. The CDR3 nucleotides are TGTGCCAGCACCTGGGACAGGGATAGCTATGGCTACACCTTC.